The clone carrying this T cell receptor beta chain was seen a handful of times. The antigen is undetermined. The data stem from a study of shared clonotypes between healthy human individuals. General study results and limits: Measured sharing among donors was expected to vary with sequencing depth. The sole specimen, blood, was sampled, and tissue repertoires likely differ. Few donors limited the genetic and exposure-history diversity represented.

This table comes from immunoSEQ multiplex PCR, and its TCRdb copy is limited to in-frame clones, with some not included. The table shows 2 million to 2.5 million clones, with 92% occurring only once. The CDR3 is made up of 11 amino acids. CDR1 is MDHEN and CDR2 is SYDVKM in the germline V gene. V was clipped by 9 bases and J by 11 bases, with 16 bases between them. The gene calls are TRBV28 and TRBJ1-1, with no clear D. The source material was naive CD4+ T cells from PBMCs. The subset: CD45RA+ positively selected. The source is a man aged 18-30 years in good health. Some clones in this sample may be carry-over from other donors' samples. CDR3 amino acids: CASSPLTAAFF. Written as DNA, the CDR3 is TGTGCCAGTAGTCCCCTGACCGCGGCTTTCTTT.